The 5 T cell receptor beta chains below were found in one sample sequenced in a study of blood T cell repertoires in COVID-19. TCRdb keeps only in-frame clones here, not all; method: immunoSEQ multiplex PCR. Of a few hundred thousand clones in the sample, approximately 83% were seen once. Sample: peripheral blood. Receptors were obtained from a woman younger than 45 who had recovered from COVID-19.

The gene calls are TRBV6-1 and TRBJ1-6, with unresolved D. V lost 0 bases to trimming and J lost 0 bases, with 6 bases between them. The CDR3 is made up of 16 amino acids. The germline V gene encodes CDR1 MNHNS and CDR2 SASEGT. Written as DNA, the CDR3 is TGTGCCAGCAGTGAAGCGCCGAGCTCCTATAATTCACCCCTCCACTTT. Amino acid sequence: CASSEAPSSYNSPLHF.

In nucleotides, the CDR3 is TGCGCCAGCAGCCTCCTGGGGAGGGGGGTGACTGAAGCTTTCTTT. This gives the protein CASSLLGRGVTEAFF. V gene TRBV4-1 combines with J gene TRBJ1-1; D may be TRBD1 (6 bases). Germline V lookup: CDR1 MGHRA, CDR2 YSYEKL. This CDR3 spans 15 amino acids. V lost 4 bases, J lost 5 bases, and 17 bases lay in between.

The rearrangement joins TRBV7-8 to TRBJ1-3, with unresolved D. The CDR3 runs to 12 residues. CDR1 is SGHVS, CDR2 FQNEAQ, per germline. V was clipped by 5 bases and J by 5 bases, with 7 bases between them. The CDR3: CASSTVRNTIYF. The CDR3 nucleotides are TGTGCCAGCAGCACAGTCCGAAACACCATATATTTT.

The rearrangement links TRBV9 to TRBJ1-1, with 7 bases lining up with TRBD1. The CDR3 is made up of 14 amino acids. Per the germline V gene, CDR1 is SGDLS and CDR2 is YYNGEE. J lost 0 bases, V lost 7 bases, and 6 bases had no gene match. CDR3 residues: CASGPGQMNTEAFF. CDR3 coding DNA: TGTGCCAGCGGGCCGGGACAGATGAACACTGAAGCTTTCTTT.

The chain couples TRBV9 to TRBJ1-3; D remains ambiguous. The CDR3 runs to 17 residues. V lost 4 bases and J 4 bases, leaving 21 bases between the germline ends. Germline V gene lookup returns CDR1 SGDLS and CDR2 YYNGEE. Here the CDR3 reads CASSQRVRPLAGNTIYF. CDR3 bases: TGTGCCAGCAGCCAGAGGGTTCGGCCGCTGGCCGGAAACACCATATATTTT.